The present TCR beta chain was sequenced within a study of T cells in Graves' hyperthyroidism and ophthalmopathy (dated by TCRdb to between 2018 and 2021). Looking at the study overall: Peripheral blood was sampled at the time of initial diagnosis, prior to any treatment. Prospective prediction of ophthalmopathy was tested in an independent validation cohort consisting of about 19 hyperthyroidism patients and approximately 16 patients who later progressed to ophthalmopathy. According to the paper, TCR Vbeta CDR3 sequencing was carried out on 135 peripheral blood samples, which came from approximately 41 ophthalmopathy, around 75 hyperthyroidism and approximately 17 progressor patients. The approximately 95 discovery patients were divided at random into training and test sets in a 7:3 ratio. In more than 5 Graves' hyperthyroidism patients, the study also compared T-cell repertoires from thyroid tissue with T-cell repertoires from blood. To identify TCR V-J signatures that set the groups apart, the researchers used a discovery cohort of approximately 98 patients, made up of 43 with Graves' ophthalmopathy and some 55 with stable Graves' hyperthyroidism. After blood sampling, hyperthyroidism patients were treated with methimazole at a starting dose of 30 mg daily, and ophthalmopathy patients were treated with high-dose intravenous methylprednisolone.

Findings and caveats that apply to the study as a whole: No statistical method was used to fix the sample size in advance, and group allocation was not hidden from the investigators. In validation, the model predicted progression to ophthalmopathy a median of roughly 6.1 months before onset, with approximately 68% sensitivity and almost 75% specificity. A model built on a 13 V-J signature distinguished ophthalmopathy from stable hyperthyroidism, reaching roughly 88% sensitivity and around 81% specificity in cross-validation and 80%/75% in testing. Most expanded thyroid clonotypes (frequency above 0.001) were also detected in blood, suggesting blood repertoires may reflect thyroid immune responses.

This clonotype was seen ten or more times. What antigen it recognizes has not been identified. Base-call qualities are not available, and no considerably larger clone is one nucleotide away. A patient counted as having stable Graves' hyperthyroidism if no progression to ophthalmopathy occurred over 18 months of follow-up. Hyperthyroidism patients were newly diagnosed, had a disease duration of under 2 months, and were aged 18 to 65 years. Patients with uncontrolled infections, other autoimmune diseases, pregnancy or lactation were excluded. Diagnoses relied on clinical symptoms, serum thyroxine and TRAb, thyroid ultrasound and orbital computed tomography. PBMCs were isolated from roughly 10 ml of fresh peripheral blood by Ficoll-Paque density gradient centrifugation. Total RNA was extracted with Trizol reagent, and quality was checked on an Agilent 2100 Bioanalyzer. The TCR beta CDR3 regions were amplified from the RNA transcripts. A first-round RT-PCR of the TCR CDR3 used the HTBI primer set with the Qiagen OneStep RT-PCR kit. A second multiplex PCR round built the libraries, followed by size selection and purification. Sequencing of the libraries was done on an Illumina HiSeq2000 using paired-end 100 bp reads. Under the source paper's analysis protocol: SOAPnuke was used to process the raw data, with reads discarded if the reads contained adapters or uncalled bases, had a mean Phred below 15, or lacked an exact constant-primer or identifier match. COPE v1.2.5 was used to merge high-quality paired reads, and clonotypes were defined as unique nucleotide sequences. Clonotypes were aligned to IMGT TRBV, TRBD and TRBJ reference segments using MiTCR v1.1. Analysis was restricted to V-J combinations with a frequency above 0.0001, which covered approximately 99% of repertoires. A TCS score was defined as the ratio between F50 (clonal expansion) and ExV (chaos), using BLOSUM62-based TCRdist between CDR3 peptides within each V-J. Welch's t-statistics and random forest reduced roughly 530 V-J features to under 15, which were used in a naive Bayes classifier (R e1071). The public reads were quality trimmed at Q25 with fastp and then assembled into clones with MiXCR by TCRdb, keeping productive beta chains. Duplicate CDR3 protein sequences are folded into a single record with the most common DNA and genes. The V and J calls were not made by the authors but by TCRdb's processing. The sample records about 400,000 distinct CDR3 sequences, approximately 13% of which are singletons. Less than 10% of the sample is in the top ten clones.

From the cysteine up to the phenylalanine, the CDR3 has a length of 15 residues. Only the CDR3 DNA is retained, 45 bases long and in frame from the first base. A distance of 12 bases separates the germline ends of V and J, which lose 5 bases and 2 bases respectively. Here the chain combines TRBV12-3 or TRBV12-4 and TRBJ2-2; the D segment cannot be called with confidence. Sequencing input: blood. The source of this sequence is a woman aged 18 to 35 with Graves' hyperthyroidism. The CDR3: CASSPESLNTGELFF. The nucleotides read TGTGCCAGCAGTCCGGAGTCATTAAACACCGGGGAGCTGTTTTTT.